These 15 T cell receptor beta chains share one sample of origin, sequenced in a study of T cell responses to AZD1222 COVID-19 vaccine. Assay: immunoSEQ multiplex PCR; the TCRdb copy retains only in-frame clones and omits some. Found here are about 150,000 clones, around 85% of them singletons; the top ten hold 5.5%. This material consisted of peripheral blood, taken on day 0 of MenACWY control vaccination. These receptors came from an adult in good health.

V gene TRBV27 combines with J gene TRBJ2-7; D possibly corresponds to TRBD1 (6 bases). Germline V gives CDR1 MNHEY, CDR2 SMNVEV (reference sequence). The CDR3 runs 14 residues. V lost 4 bases to trimming and J lost 3 bases, with 13 bases between them. The CDR3 is CASSSRTGIYEQYF. The CDR3 DNA sequence: TGTGCCAGCAGTTCCCGAACAGGGATCTACGAGCAGTACTTC.

This clone was seen a few times. V and J are TRBV2 and TRBJ1-5, with a possible D match to TRBD1 (5 bases). The V end was cut by 3 bases, the J end by 8 bases, with 20 bases between. There are 16 residues in the CDR3. Per the germline V gene, CDR1 is SNHLY and CDR2 is FYNNEI. CDR3 sequence: CASSELAWGDSKPQHF. The CDR3 nucleotides read TGTGCCAGCAGTGAGTTGGCGTGGGGCGACTCCAAGCCCCAGCATTTT.

V gene TRBV7-2 combines with J gene TRBJ2-1; 7 nucleotides match TRBD2. CDR1 is SGHTA and CDR2 is FQGNSA in the germline V gene. Trimming at V came to 4 bases and at J to 8 bases, leaving 11 bases not matched to a gene. The CDR3 extends over 15 amino acids. The CDR3 protein is CASSYFLGRGDEQFF. The CDR3 region has the DNA TGTGCCAGCAGCTATTTTCTGGGCCGGGGGGATGAGCAGTTCTTC. Full variable domain (remainder filled in from reference TRBV7-2 and TRBJ2-1): GAGVSQSPSNKVTEKGKDVELRCDPISGHTALYWYRQSLGQGLEFLIYFQGNSAPDKSGLPSDRFSAERTGGSVSTLTIQRTQQEDSAVYLCASSYFLGRGDEQFFGPGTRLTVL.

The genes are TRBV27 and TRBJ2-7, with a tentative D call TRBD2 (7 bases). The V end lost 1 base, the J end lost 6 bases, and 22 bases lay between the germline ends. CDR1 is MNHEY, CDR2 SMNVEV, per germline (reference sequence). The CDR3 runs to 17 residues. The CDR3 nucleotides are TGTGCCAGCAGTTTATTTGGGGTAGGGGGAGGGGGAAGCGAGCAGTACTTC. This encodes CASSLFGVGGGGSEQYF.

This CDR3 reads CASSPYPSGTVNTEAFF. The CDR3 DNA sequence: TGTGCCAGCAGCCCTTACCCCTCCGGGACAGTCAACACTGAAGCTTTCTTT. J is TRBJ1-1 and V is TRBV11-3, with 7 bases identical to TRBD1. The length of the CDR3 is 17 residues. V was clipped by 5 bases and J by 2 bases; unmatched bases: 14. Germline V gives CDR1 SGHNT, CDR2 YENEEA. The variable domain in full, with the rest retrieved from reference TRBV11-3 and TRBJ1-1, is EAGVVQSPRYKIIEKKQPVAFWCNPISGHNTLYWYLQNLGQGPELLIRYENEEAVDDSQLPKDRFSAERLKGVDSTLKIQPAELGDSAVYLCASSPYPSGTVNTEAFFGQGTRLTVV.

This clone was counted once. Other DNA sequences within the sample encode an identical CDR3. V is TRBV2 and J is TRBJ2-5, with a weak D call TRBD2 (5 bases). Germline CDR1 SNHLY, CDR2 FYNNEI. Trimming pared 2 bases from V and 2 bases from J, leaving 12 bases between. This CDR3 is 15 amino acids long. The CDR3 region has the DNA TGTGCCAGCAGTGAATCGGGTCGGGGTCAAGAGACCCAGTACTTC. Its protein product is CASSESGRGQETQYF.

The chain is built from TRBV4-2 and TRBJ1-1; possibly TRBD1 for D (5 bases). Germline CDR1 reads LGHNA; CDR2 reads YNFKEQ. Trimming took 3 bases from V and 2 from J, leaving 13 bases between them. The CDR3 loop spans 15 amino acids. For the CDR3, the DNA is TGTGCCAGCAGCCAGACTCAGGGAACTAACACTGAAGCTTTCTTT. Protein product: CASSQTQGTNTEAFF.

V is TRBV5-4 and J is TRBJ2-5; no reliable D call. With 1 base removed from V and 1 base from J, the gap between germline ends came to 8 bases. The CDR3 spans 14 residues. From germline, CDR1 is SGHNT and CDR2 YYREEE (reference sequence). Here the CDR3 reads CASSLYSGQETQYF. DNA of the CDR3: TGTGCCAGCAGCTTGTATTCGGGCCAAGAGACCCAGTACTTC.

This chain joins TRBV6-5 and TRBJ2-7; 11 nucleotides line up with TRBD1. The junction had 8 bases not matched to a gene; V was cut back by 6 bases and J by 4 bases. There are 15 residues in the CDR3. In germline, CDR1 is MNHEY, CDR2 SVGAGI. The CDR3 DNA follows: TGTGCCAGCAGGAGGGACAGGGGGGGTCAGTACGAGCAGTACGTC. It specifies CASRRDRGGQYEQYV.

The CDR3 spells CASSWGGDRDHEQYF. DNA for the CDR3: TGTGCCAGCAGCTGGGGGGGAGACAGGGATCACGAGCAGTACTTC. This chain joins TRBV11-3 and TRBJ2-7; tentatively, D is TRBD1 or TRBD2 (7 bases each). In germline, CDR1 is SGHNT, CDR2 YENEEA. This CDR3 has 15 residues. The germline V and J ends were trimmed by 4 bases and 5 bases, with 18 bases remaining between them.

The J gene is TRBJ2-1, the V gene TRBV11-2; D remains unclear. V was pared by 3 bases and J by 3 bases, with 3 bases between. In germline, CDR1 is SGHAT, CDR2 FQNNGV. This CDR3 is built from 12 residues. DNA of the CDR3: TGTGCCAGCAGCTTGGGCTACAATGAGCAGTTCTTC. As protein: CASSLGYNEQFF.

The chain recombines TRBV18 with TRBJ2-5; a possible D gene is TRBD2 (5 bases). Germline loops: CDR1 KGHSH, CDR2 LQKENI. The ends were cut back, 2 bases at V and 5 bases at J, with 18 bases in the middle. The CDR3 loop spans 16 amino acids. CDR3 nucleotide sequence: TGTGCCAGCTCACCAGGTTCGCTCGGAGGCGGGGAGACCCAGTACTTC. It encodes CASSPGSLGGGETQYF.

The chain uses TRBV5-1 and TRBJ2-2, with 14 nucleotides matching TRBD2. The CDR3 is made up of 17 amino acids. Germline V gene lookup returns CDR1 SGHRS and CDR2 YFSETQ. J lost 1 base, V lost 5 bases, and 4 bases had no gene match. The CDR3 here is CASSWTSGGKNTGELFF. The CDR3 DNA reads as TGCGCCAGCAGTTGGACTAGCGGGGGGAAGAACACCGGGGAGCTGTTTTTT.

V is TRBV5-1 and J is TRBJ2-5; 12 nucleotides align to TRBD2. Unmatched junction bases numbered 12, after V lost 3 bases and J lost 3 bases. Germline CDR1 and CDR2: SGHRS and YFSETQ. The CDR3 covers 18 residues. CDR3 sequence reads: CASSSTSGSLLGKETQYF. CDR3 bases: TGCGCCAGCAGCTCGACTAGCGGGAGCCTTTTAGGGAAAGAGACCCAGTACTTC.

The V and J genes are TRBV9 and TRBJ2-7; 9 bases match TRBD1. V was pared by 3 bases and J by 7 bases, with 11 bases of the junction left unmatched. CDR1 is SGDLS and CDR2 is YYNGEE in the germline V gene. This CDR3 region has 15 residues. The CDR3 loop is CASSEGVQGAEEQYF. The CDR3 region has the DNA TGTGCCAGCAGCGAGGGGGTACAGGGGGCGGAGGAGCAGTACTTC.